These 23 T cell receptor beta chains originate from one sample sequenced in a study of tumor-infiltrating lymphocytes in localized non-small cell lung cancer. Clones were read by immunoSEQ multiplex PCR, and TCRdb kept only the in-frame ones, dropping some. The sample carries 20,000 to 25,000 clones, around 64% recorded once. The sample consisted of lung tumor tissue. The receptors stem from a human donor with non-small cell lung cancer.

J is TRBJ1-2 and V is TRBV10-3, with unresolved D. The CDR3 sequence is 13 residues long. The V end was cut by 2 bases, the J end by 3 bases, with 7 bases between. Per germline, CDR1 ENHRY and CDR2 SYGVKD. CDR3 loop: CAISEARDYGYTF. The CDR3 DNA is TGTGCCATCAGTGAGGCCCGGGACTATGGCTACACCTTC.

The chain employs TRBV14 and TRBJ1-4, with a weak D call TRBD1 (5 bases). V lost 4 bases and J lost 4, with 10 bases in between. There are 14 residues in the CDR3. Per germline, CDR1 SGHDN and CDR2 FVKESK. CDR3 amino acids: CASSPLGLNEKLFF. The CDR3 DNA reads TGTGCCAGCAGCCCCTTGGGGCTTAATGAAAAACTGTTTTTT.

The chain carries TRBV7-9 and TRBJ2-5; TRBD2 agrees at 7 bases. The trim removed 1 base at V and 10 bases at J, leaving 6 bases unmatched. The germline V gene encodes CDR1 SEHNR and CDR2 FQNEAQ (reference sequence). This CDR3 has 13 amino acids. The CDR3 loop is CASSLDRPGGQYF. In DNA form, the CDR3 reads TGTGCCAGCAGCTTAGACAGGCCGGGAGGCCAGTACTTC. The whole variable domain, filled in from reference TRBV7-9 and TRBJ2-5, reads DTGVSQNPRHKITKRGQNVTFRCDPISEHNRLYWYRQTLGQGPEFLTYFQNEAQLEKSRLLSDRFSAERPKGSFSTLEIQRTEQGDSAMYLCASSLDRPGGQYFGPGTRLLVL.

The CDR3 bases are TGTGCCAGCAGCTTAGGTCCGGGACAGGGGTCAGAAGGGACCCAGTACTTC. Protein sequence: CASSLGPGQGSEGTQYF. The chain carries TRBV7-3 and TRBJ2-5, with TRBD1 identical over 10 bases. This CDR3 region has 17 residues. The germline CDR1 and CDR2 sequences are SGHTA and FQGTGA. Germline trimming cut 2 bases from V and 7 bases from J; bases unmatched to any gene: 13.

The rearrangement uses TRBV5-1 and TRBJ2-5; 7 bases are a match to TRBD1. J gave up 5 bases and V 2 bases, and 6 bases lay outside the gene matches. The germline V gene has CDR1 SGHRS and CDR2 YFSETQ. This CDR3 contains 14 residues. In DNA, the CDR3 is TGCGCCAGCAGCTTCCAGGGGGATGCGGAGACCCAGTACTTC. It translates to CASSFQGDAETQYF.

This clone occurred a few times. The chain carries TRBV6-1 and TRBJ2-1, with D possibly matching TRBD2 (6 bases). V gave up 6 bases and J gave up 4 bases, with 16 bases separating them. CDR1 is MNHNS, CDR2 SASEGT, per germline. The length of the CDR3 is 15 residues. The CDR3 loop is CASRKMVAEYNEQFF. The DNA for the CDR3 is TGTGCCAGCAGGAAGATGGTAGCGGAGTACAATGAGCAGTTCTTC.

The V call is TRBV5-1, the J call TRBJ1-1, with D unclear. Germline V CDR1 and CDR2: SGHRS, YFSETQ. The ends were cut back, 2 bases at V and 0 bases at J, with 8 bases in the middle. The CDR3 runs to 14 residues. CDR3 protein: CASSFAGMNTEAFF. CDR3 nucleotide sequence: TGCGCCAGCAGCTTCGCCGGTATGAACACTGAAGCTTTCTTT.

This rearrangement joins TRBV6-1 to TRBJ1-3; perhaps TRBD1 as D (5 bases). Trimming stripped 2 bases from V and 8 bases from J, with 16 bases between. The germline gives CDR1 MNHNS, CDR2 SASEGT. The CDR3 length is 15 residues. CDR3 nucleotide sequence: TGTGCCAGCAGTGAAACGGCCCTCCGGGGGGACACCATATATTTT. Residues: CASSETALRGDTIYF.

This sequence joins TRBV11-3 and TRBJ2-1; a possible D gene is TRBD1 (5 bases). Per the germline V gene, CDR1 is SGHNT and CDR2 is YENEEA. Trimming pared 1 base from V and 10 bases from J, leaving 11 bases between. The CDR3 runs 13 residues. CDR3: CASSLARAKEQFF. The CDR3 DNA reads TGTGCCAGCAGCTTAGCCAGGGCCAAAGAGCAGTTCTTC.

The chain combines TRBV19 with TRBJ2-1; D unclear. The V gene lost 7 bases and the J gene lost 4 bases, with 14 bases spanning the gap. Germline CDR1 reads LNHDA; CDR2 reads SQIVND (reference sequence). The CDR3 has 14 amino acids. The CDR3 spells CASNRAWGYNEQFF. As DNA, the CDR3 is TGTGCCAGTAATCGGGCGTGGGGTTACAATGAGCAGTTCTTC.

In this sample, this clone turned up a few times. The chain has TRBV2 and TRBJ1-1; 7 positions match TRBD1. V trimming: 1 base; J trimming: 1 base; junction bases outside the gene matches: 3. The germline V gene encodes CDR1 SNHLY and CDR2 FYNNEI. This CDR3 spans 15 amino acids. The DNA for the CDR3 is TGTGCCAGCAGTGAAGTTGGGACAGAGAACACTGAAGCTTTCTTT. This translates into CASSEVGTENTEAFF.

The chain joins TRBV2 to TRBJ2-7, with D uncertain. The V end was cut by 3 bases, the J end by 3 bases, with 6 bases between. The CDR3 runs to 12 residues. Germline V gives CDR1 SNHLY, CDR2 FYNNEI. The DNA of the CDR3 is TGTGCCAGCAGTGAGGGCAACTACGAGCAGTACTTC. Its translation is CASSEGNYEQYF. The entire variable domain, with the rest obtained from reference TRBV2 and TRBJ2-7, is as follows: EPEVTQTPSHQVTQMGQEVILRCVPISNHLYFYWYRQILGQKVEFLVSFYNNEISEKSEIFDDQFSVERPDGSNFTLKIRSTKLEDSAMYFCASSEGNYEQYFGPGTRLTVT.

J is TRBJ2-1 and V is TRBV5-6; TRBD2 aligns across 12 bases. This CDR3 has 15 amino acids. The germline CDR1 and CDR2 sequences are SGHDT and YYEEEE. V trimming: 0 bases; J trimming: 8 bases; junction bases outside the gene matches: 3. The CDR3, as DNA: TGTGCCAGCAGCTTGGACCTAGCGGGAGGGGATGAGCAGTTCTTC. This gives the protein CASSLDLAGGDEQFF.

In this sample, this clone turned up a few times. V gene TRBV5-1 combines with J gene TRBJ1-1, with D possibly TRBD1 on 5 matching bases. The V end was cut by 4 bases, the J end by 11 bases, with 15 bases between. This CDR3 has 12 residues. Looked up from germline, CDR1 is SGHRS and CDR2 is YFSETQ. In DNA, the CDR3 is TGCGCCAGCAGCCCGGAGGGGAGGGAGGCTTTCTTT. This encodes CASSPEGREAFF.

This sequence joins TRBV7-7 and TRBJ2-5; no firm D call. CDR1 is SSHAT, CDR2 FNYEAQ, per germline (reference sequence). V was pared by 1 base and J by 0 bases, with 3 bases between. The CDR3 runs 13 residues. CDR3 sequence reads: CASSLGHQETQYF. The CDR3 bases are TGTGCCAGCAGCTTAGGACACCAAGAGACCCAGTACTTC.

The V call is TRBV11-2, the J call TRBJ1-5, with a possible D match to TRBD1 (5 bases). CDR3 length: 14 amino acids. The V end lost 3 bases, the J end lost 5 bases, and 11 bases lay between the germline ends. Germline V CDR1 and CDR2: SGHAT, FQNNGV. Written as DNA, the CDR3 is TGTGCCAGCAGCTTGGCCGGGGGGGATCAGCCCCAGCATTTT. Translated, it gives CASSLAGGDQPQHF.

This clone was counted only a few times. The chain links TRBV11-2 to TRBJ1-4; D ambiguous. V was clipped by 4 bases and J by 3 bases, with 12 bases between them. The CDR3 contains 15 residues. Germline lookup yields CDR1 SGHAT and CDR2 FQNNGV. The CDR3 DNA follows: TGTGCCAGCAGCTACGATCTGACGGCTAATGAAAAACTGTTTTTT. This translates into CASSYDLTANEKLFF. The complete variable domain, with remaining parts taken from reference TRBV11-2 and TRBJ1-4, reads EAGVAQSPRYKIIEKRQSVAFWCNPISGHATLYWYQQILGQGPKLLIQFQNNGVVDDSQLPKDRFSAERLKGVDSTLKIQPAKLEDSAVYLCASSYDLTANEKLFFGSGTQLSVL.

This rearrangement joins TRBV27 to TRBJ1-1; 8 bases map to TRBD1. CDR1 is MNHEY and CDR2 is SMNVEV in the germline V gene (reference sequence). V was clipped by 6 bases and J by 8 bases; unmatched bases: 11. The CDR3 spans 14 residues. Here the CDR3 DNA reads TGTGCCAGCAGGGGGACAGGCCCCAGGGGGGAAGCTTTCTTT. This translates into CASRGTGPRGEAFF.

This sequence joins TRBV2 and TRBJ2-1; D unclear. Germline assignment: CDR1 SNHLY and CDR2 FYNNEI. The V and J ends lost 5 bases and 3 bases respectively, with 14 bases between them. CDR3 length: 15 amino acids. This chain's CDR3 is CASSPDESNYNEQFF. CDR3 in DNA: TGTGCCAGCAGTCCGGACGAATCCAACTACAATGAGCAGTTCTTC.

This CDR3 reads CASRIYDEQYF. The CDR3 DNA reads TGCGCCAGCAGGATATACGACGAGCAGTACTTC. The J gene is TRBJ2-7, the V gene TRBV5-1; D gene uncertain. V was trimmed by 5 bases and J by 5 bases, leaving 8 bases between them. The CDR3 length is 11 residues. The V gene's germline CDR1 is SGHRS and CDR2 YFSETQ.

In DNA form, the CDR3 reads TGTGCCAGCAGCCCCACAGGGGCTCCAAACTATGGCTACACCTTC. Encoded protein: CASSPTGAPNYGYTF. The chain uses TRBV9 and TRBJ1-2; 7 bases line up with TRBD1. Trimming at V came to 4 bases and at J to 2 bases, leaving 8 bases not matched to a gene. CDR1 and CDR2 from the germline V gene are SGDLS and YYNGEE. The CDR3 extends over 15 amino acids.

The chain employs TRBV6-1 and TRBJ2-1; 7 bases map to TRBD2. The CDR3 sequence is 15 residues long. V shed 6 bases, J shed 4 bases, and the junction held 9 bases outside the gene matches. Germline V gene sequence: CDR1 MNHNS, CDR2 SASEGT. The CDR3 DNA reads TGTGCCAGCAGACCGGCTAGCGGAGGATACAATGAGCAGTTCTTC. It specifies CASRPASGGYNEQFF.

The chain employs TRBV5-5 and TRBJ1-2; D call uncertain. Between the trimmed V and J ends, which lost 1 base and 0 bases, there was a span of 7 bases. This CDR3 has 14 amino acids. Germline V lookup: CDR1 SGHKS, CDR2 YYEKEE (reference sequence). The chain's CDR3 is CASSLFVTNYGYTF. CDR3 coding DNA: TGTGCCAGCAGCTTGTTCGTTACTAACTATGGCTACACCTTC.